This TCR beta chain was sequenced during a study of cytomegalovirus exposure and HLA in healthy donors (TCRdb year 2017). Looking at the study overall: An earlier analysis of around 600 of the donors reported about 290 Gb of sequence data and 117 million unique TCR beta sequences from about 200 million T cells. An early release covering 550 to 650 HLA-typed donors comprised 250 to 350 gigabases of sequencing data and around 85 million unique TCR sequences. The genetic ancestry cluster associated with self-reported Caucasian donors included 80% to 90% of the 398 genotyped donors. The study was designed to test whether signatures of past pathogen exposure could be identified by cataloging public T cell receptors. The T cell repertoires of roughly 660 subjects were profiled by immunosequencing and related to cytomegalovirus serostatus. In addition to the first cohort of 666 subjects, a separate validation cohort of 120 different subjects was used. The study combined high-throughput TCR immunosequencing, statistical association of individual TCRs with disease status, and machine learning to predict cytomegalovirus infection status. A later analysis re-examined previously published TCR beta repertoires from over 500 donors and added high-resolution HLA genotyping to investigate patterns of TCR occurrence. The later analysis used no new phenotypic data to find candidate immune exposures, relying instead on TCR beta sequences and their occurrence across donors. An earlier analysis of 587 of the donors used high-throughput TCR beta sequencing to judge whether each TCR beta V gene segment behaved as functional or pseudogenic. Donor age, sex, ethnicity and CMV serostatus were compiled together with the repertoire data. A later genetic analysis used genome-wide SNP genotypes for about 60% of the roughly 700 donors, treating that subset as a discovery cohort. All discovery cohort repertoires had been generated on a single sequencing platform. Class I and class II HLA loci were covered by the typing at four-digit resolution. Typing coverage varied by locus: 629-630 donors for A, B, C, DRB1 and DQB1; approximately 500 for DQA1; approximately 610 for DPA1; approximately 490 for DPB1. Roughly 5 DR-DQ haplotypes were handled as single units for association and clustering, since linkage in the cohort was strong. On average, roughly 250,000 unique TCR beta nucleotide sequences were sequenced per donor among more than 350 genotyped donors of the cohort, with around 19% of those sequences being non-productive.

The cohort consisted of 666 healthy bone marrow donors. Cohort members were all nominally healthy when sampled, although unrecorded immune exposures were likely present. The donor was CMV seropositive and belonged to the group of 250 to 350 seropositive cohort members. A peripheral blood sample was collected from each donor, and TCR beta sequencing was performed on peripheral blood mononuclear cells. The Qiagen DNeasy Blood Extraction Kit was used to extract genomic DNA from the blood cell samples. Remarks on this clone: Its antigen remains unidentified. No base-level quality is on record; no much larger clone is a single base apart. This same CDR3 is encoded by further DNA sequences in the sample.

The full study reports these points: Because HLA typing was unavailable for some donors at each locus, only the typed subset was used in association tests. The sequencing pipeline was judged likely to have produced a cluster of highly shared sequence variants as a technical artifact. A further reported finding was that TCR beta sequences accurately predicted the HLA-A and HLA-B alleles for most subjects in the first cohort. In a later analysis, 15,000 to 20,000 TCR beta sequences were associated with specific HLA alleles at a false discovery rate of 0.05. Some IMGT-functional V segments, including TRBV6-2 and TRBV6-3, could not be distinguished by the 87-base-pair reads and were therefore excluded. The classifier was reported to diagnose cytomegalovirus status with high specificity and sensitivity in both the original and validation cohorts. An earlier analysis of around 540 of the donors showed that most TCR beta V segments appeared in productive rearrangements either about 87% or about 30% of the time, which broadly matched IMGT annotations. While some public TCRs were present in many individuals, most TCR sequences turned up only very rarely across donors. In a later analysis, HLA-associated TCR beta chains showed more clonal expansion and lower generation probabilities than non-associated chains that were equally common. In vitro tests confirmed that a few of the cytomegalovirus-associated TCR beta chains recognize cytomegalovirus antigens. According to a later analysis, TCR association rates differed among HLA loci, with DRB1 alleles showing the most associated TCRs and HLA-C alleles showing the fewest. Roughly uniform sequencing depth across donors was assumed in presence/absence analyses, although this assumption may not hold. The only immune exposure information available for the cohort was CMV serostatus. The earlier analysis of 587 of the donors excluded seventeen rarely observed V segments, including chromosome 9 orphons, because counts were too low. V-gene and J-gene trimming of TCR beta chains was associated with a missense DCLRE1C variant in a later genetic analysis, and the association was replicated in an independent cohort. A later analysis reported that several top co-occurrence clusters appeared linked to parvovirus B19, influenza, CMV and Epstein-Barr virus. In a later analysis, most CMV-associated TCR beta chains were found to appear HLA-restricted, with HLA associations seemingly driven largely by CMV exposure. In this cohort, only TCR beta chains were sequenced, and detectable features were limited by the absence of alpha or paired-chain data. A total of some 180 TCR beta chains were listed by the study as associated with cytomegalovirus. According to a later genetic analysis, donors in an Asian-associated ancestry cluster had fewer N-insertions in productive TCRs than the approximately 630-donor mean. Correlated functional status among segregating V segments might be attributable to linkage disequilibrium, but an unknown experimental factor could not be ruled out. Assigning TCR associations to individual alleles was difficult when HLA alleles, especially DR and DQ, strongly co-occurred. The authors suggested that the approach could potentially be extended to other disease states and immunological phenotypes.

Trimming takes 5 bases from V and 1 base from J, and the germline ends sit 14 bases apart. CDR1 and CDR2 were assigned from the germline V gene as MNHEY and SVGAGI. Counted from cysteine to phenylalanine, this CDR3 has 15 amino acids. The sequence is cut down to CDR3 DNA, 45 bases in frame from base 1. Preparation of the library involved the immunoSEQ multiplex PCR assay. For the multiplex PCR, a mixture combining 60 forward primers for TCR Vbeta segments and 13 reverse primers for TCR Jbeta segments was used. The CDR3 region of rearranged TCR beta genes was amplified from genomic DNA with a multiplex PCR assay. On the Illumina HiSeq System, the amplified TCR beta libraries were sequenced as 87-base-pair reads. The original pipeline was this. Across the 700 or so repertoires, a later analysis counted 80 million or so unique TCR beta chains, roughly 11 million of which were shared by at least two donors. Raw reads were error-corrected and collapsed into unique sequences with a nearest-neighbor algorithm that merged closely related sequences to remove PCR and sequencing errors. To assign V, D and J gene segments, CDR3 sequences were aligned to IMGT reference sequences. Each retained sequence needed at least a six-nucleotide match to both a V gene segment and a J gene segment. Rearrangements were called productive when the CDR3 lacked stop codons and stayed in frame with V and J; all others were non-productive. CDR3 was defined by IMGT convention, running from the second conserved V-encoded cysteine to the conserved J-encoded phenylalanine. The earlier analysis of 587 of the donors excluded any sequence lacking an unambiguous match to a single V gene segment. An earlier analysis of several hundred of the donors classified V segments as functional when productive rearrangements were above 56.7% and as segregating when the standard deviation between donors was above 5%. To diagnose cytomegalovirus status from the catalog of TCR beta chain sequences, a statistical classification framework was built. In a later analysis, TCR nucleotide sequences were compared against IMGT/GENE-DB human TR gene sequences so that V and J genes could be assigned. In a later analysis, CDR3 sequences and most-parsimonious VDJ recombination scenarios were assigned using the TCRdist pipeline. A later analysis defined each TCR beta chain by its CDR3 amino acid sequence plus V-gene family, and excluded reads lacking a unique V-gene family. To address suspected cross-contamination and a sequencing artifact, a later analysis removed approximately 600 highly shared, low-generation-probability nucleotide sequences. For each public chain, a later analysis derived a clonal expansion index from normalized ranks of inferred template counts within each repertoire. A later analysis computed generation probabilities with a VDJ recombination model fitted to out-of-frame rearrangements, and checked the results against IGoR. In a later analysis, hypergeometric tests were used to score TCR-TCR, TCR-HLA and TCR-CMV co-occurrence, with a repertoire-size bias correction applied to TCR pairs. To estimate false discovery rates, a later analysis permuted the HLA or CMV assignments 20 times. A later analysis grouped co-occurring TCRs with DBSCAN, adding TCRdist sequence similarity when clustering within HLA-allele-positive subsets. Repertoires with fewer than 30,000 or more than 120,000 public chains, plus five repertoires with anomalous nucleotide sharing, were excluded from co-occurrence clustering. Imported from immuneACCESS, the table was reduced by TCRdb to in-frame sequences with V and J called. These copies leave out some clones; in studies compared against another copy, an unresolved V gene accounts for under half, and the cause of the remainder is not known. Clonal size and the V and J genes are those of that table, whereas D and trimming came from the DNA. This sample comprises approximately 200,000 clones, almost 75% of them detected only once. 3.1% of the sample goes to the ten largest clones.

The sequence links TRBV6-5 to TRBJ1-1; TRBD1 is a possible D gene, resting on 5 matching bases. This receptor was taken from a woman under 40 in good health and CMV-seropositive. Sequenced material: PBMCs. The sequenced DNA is TGTGCCAGCAGTCCAGGCAGGGTGACGAACACTGAAGCTTTCTTT. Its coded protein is CASSPGRVTNTEAFF.